These 29 T cell receptor beta chains were all obtained from the same sample, sequenced in a study of blood T cell repertoires in COVID-19. Only in-frame clones appear in the TCRdb table, and some are missing; sequencing was by immunoSEQ multiplex PCR. The sample contains about 120,000 clones, approximately 85% of which appear only once. The sample comprised peripheral blood. These receptor sequences come from a man of 80 years or more with acute or convalescent COVID-19.

This clone was recorded only once. This sequence joins TRBV6-6 and TRBJ1-1; 9 bases match TRBD1. CDR3 size: 15 residues. The junction had 6 bases not matched to a gene; V was cut back by 2 bases and J by 5 bases. Germline loops: CDR1 MNHNY, CDR2 SVGAGI (reference sequence). The CDR3 loop is CASSYKGQGDTEAFF. The CDR3 bases are TGTGCCAGCAGTTACAAGGGACAGGGAGATACTGAAGCTTTCTTT.

This chain connects TRBV9 to TRBJ2-1; 11 nucleotides line up with TRBD2. V shed 4 bases and J 5 bases; nucleotides not matched to a gene: 8. This CDR3 comprises 16 residues. CDR1 and CDR2 from the germline V gene are SGDLS and YYNGEE. CDR3 loop: CASSLAGGPRNNEQFF. CDR3 nucleotide sequence: TGTGCCAGCAGCTTAGCGGGGGGGCCGAGAAACAATGAGCAGTTCTTC.

This clone was detected once. This chain joins TRBV6-5 and TRBJ1-2, with D perhaps TRBD1 (6 bases). The CDR3 length is 15 residues. V was shortened by 7 bases and J by 3 bases, with 18 bases between the two germline ends. Per germline, CDR1 MNHEY and CDR2 SVGAGI. CDR3 sequence: CASTQRAGAYYGYTF. The CDR3 coding sequence is TGTGCCAGCACCCAGAGAGCAGGGGCCTACTATGGCTACACCTTC.

This clone was seen a single time. The J gene is TRBJ1-1, the V gene TRBV11-1; 8 positions match TRBD1. CDR1 and CDR2 (germline): SGHAT, FQDESV (reference sequence). J was trimmed by 9 bases and V by 5 bases; bases with no gene match: 17. The CDR3 runs 16 residues. The CDR3 is CASSPLGGRGLGKAFF. CDR3 DNA sequence: TGTGCCAGCAGCCCCCTCGGTGGCAGGGGGCTGGGGAAAGCTTTCTTT.

This clone was seen just once. The J gene is TRBJ1-1, the V gene TRBV5-4; no firm D call. Trimming took off 4 bases at V and 4 bases at J, with 17 bases between the two ends. The CDR3 spans 15 residues. Germline loops: CDR1 SGHNT, CDR2 YYREEE (reference sequence). CDR3 residues: CASSPSESTRTEAFF. The CDR3 nucleotides are TGTGCCAGCAGCCCGTCAGAATCCACCCGCACTGAAGCTTTCTTT.

The CDR3 protein is CASSYIQGSGYTF. The CDR3 DNA reads TGTGCCAGCAGTTATATCCAGGGGTCTGGCTACACCTTC. The J gene is TRBJ1-2, the V gene TRBV6-6; the D gene is possibly TRBD1 (6 bases). CDR3 length equals 13 residues. V was pared by 3 bases and J by 7 bases, with 12 bases between. Germline CDR1 and CDR2: MNHNY and SVGAGI (reference sequence).

The chain has TRBV6-5 and TRBJ1-1; 9 bases are a match to TRBD1. This CDR3 spans 14 amino acids. V dropped 5 bases and J dropped 1; count of bases not matched to a gene: 2. Looked up from germline, CDR1 is MNHEY and CDR2 is SVGAGI. CDR3 in DNA: TGTGCCAGCAGTACGGACAGGGGGAACACTGAAGCTTTCTTT. Amino acids: CASSTDRGNTEAFF.

The V and J genes are TRBV5-4 and TRBJ2-3; D unresolved. The CDR3 covers 14 residues. Trimming shortened V by 1 base and J by 4 bases, and 10 bases separated the two germline ends. Germline V gene sequence: CDR1 SGHNT, CDR2 YYREEE (reference sequence). In nucleotides, the CDR3 is TGTGCCAGCAGCTTGAAGACTGGCGCAGATACGCAGTATTTT. This gives the protein CASSLKTGADTQYF.

This clone was counted a single time. The V gene is TRBV4-1, the J gene TRBJ1-1, with 7 bases fitting TRBD1. Germline CDR1 MGHRA, CDR2 YSYEKL. J gave up 0 bases and V 3 bases, and 1 base lay outside the gene matches. The CDR3 is 14 residues long. DNA of the CDR3: TGCGCCAGCAGCCAGAGGGGGCTGAACACTGAAGCTTTCTTT. Translated, it gives CASSQRGLNTEAFF.

This clone has just one count. The chain has TRBV11-1 and TRBJ1-2; D gene uncertain. V was pared by 6 bases and J by 0 bases, with 11 bases between. Germline CDR1 reads SGHAT; CDR2 reads FQDESV (reference sequence). This CDR3 has 14 amino acids. CDR3 nucleotides: TGTGCCAGCAGTGGGAGCCAGACTAACTATGGCTACACCTTC. Translating gives CASSGSQTNYGYTF.

V is TRBV5-4 and J is TRBJ1-6; 9 bases align to TRBD1. Germline V gene sequence: CDR1 SGHNT, CDR2 YYREEE (reference sequence). Trimming at V came to 4 bases and at J to 6 bases, leaving 8 bases not matched to a gene. This CDR3 comprises 16 residues. In DNA form, the CDR3 reads TGTGCCAGCAGCAAAAATGGGGGACAGGGTAATTCACCCCTCCACTTT. This encodes CASSKNGGQGNSPLHF.

This chain uses TRBV2 with TRBJ2-1, with a tentative D call TRBD2 (5 bases). This CDR3 spans 14 amino acids. CDR1 and CDR2 from the germline V gene are SNHLY and FYNNEI. The V end was cut by 1 base, the J end by 7 bases, with 11 bases between. The CDR3 nucleotides read TGTGCCAGCAGTGAAGTGGTGGGAGTAAATGAGCAGTTCTTC. It encodes CASSEVVGVNEQFF.

In its sample, this clone was seen once. CDR3 sequence reads: CASSQRPGMRDGYTF. The CDR3, as DNA: TGTGCCAGCAGCCAGCGACCCGGGATGAGAGATGGCTACACCTTC. The genes are TRBV14 and TRBJ1-2; D uncertain. From germline, CDR1 is SGHDN and CDR2 FVKESK. The CDR3 consists of 15 residues. The V and J ends lost 3 bases and 6 bases respectively, with 17 bases between them.

The chain joins TRBV6-5 to TRBJ2-7; 7 bases are a match to TRBD1. The V and J ends lost 5 bases and 3 bases, in that order; junction bases with no gene match: 7. From germline, CDR1 is MNHEY and CDR2 SVGAGI. The CDR3 is 14 amino acids. This CDR3 is CASSPRDSRYEQYF. The CDR3 nucleotides read TGTGCCAGCAGTCCCCGGGACAGCCGCTACGAGCAGTACTTC.

The J gene is TRBJ1-2, the V gene TRBV24-1, with 10 bases fitting TRBD1. The J segment lost 10 bases and the V segment lost 4 bases, leaving 11 bases of the junction unmatched. Looked up from germline, CDR1 is KGHDR and CDR2 is SFDVKD. The CDR3 covers 15 residues. The CDR3 loop reads CATSDHQGTGDVYTF. The CDR3 DNA sequence: TGTGCCACCAGTGACCACCAAGGGACAGGGGACGTCTACACCTTC.

This clone was observed a handful of times. V and J are TRBV7-2 and TRBJ2-7; 7 bases line up with TRBD1. This CDR3 has 14 amino acids. CDR1 and CDR2 from the germline V gene are SGHTA and FQGNSA. Germline trimming cut 6 bases from V and 4 bases from J; bases unmatched to any gene: 9. Here the CDR3 reads CASRKGASWYEQYF. In DNA form, the CDR3 reads TGTGCCAGCAGGAAGGGGGCTAGTTGGTACGAGCAGTACTTC.

The V call is TRBV29-1, the J call TRBJ2-2; D possibly corresponds to TRBD2 (6 bases). The CDR3 runs 13 residues. The V and J ends lost 5 bases and 5 bases respectively, with 12 bases between them. Germline CDR1 and CDR2: SQVTM and ANQGSEA. The DNA of the CDR3 is TGCAGCGTTCCAGGACGGGGGACCGGGGAGCTGTTTTTT. Translation: CSVPGRGTGELFF.

The chain carries TRBV6-5 and TRBJ2-6; 7 nucleotides align to TRBD1. The trim removed 0 bases at V and 2 bases at J, leaving 1 base unmatched. Germline V gene lookup returns CDR1 MNHEY and CDR2 SVGAGI. CDR3 length: 16 amino acids. CDR3 nucleotides: TGTGCCAGCAGTTACTCCGGACAGGCTGGGGCCAACGTCCTGACTTTC. As protein: CASSYSGQAGANVLTF.

This clone was counted between two and nine times. This chain links TRBV18 with TRBJ2-5; D is possibly TRBD2 (6 bases). Trimming removed 3 bases from V and 5 bases from J, with 16 bases in between. This CDR3 has 15 residues. Germline V gene sequence: CDR1 KGHSH, CDR2 LQKENI. CDR3 region: CASSPREQGGETQYF. The CDR3 DNA sequence: TGTGCCAGCTCACCCCGGGAGCAGGGCGGGGAGACCCAGTACTTC.

The CDR3 bases are TGTGCTTGGGGGGCGGCTCGCGATCAGCCCCAGCATTTT. Encoded protein: CAWGAARDQPQHF. V gene TRBV30 combines with J gene TRBJ1-5; D may be TRBD1 (6 bases). The CDR3 runs to 13 residues. Germline CDR1 is GTSNPN and CDR2 is SVGIG (reference sequence).

The J gene is TRBJ2-1, the V gene TRBV7-2; D is possibly TRBD2 (6 bases). Trimming took 4 bases from V and 6 from J, leaving 10 bases between them. The CDR3 has 13 residues. CDR1 is SGHTA, CDR2 FQGNSA, per germline. CDR3 in DNA: TGTGCCAGCAGCTCGGGGGTCTCCAATGAGCAGTTCTTC. This codes for CASSSGVSNEQFF.

The genes are TRBV2 and TRBJ2-2; D might be TRBD1 (6 bases). The CDR3 is 14 amino acids. Trimming removed 6 bases at V and 7 bases at J, with 15 bases between. CDR1 SNHLY and CDR2 FYNNEI come from the germline V gene. CDR3 sequence (DNA): TGTGCCAGCAGCGTAACAGGGTCCATCGGGGAGCTGTTTTTT. Translation: CASSVTGSIGELFF.

The chain combines TRBV7-2 with TRBJ2-7; possibly TRBD1 for D (6 bases). V lost 5 bases and J 0 bases, leaving 14 bases between the germline ends. CDR1 SGHTA and CDR2 FQGNSA come from the germline V gene. The CDR3 has 15 residues. CDR3 nucleotides: TGTGCCAGCAGCCGCAGGGGTGAGGGCTCCTACGAGCAGTACTTC. Translating it yields CASSRRGEGSYEQYF.

The rearrangement uses TRBV1 and TRBJ1-2; the listed D gene, TRBD1, was not tested against the DNA. TRBV1 counts as a pseudogene. The CDR3 is 15 amino acids. The CDR3: CTRLNMGQGVRGYTF. The CDR3 DNA follows: TGCACCAGACTAAACATGGGACAGGGAGTTCGTGGCTACACCTTC.

This chain joins TRBV6-2 or TRBV6-3 and TRBJ1-2; TRBD1 is a possible D gene (6 bases). This CDR3 has 15 amino acids. CDR1 and CDR2 (germline): MNHEY, SVGEGT. The V end was cut by 4 bases, the J end by 7 bases, with 19 bases between. CDR3 sequence: CASSFLRSTQGGYTF. Written as DNA, the CDR3 is TGTGCCAGCAGTTTCCTTCGATCTACACAGGGTGGCTACACCTTC.

The CDR3 loop is CASSQTGINSPLHF. Written as DNA, the CDR3 is TGTGCCAGCAGCCAGACAGGGATAAATTCACCCCTCCACTTT. The genes are TRBV6-5 and TRBJ1-6, with 7 bases matching TRBD1. The germline gives CDR1 MNHEY, CDR2 SVGAGI. V trimming: 6 bases; J trimming: 7 bases; junction bases outside the gene matches: 6. This CDR3 spans 14 amino acids.

This clone has just a few counts. The CDR3 loop reads CASGGTGGSGANVLTF. In DNA form, the CDR3 reads TGTGCCAGTGGAGGGACAGGGGGCTCTGGGGCCAACGTCCTGACTTTC. J is TRBJ2-6 and V is TRBV19, with 11 bases that match TRBD1. Germline CDR1 and CDR2: LNHDA and SQIVND (reference sequence). V dropped 8 bases and J dropped 0; count of bases not matched to a gene: 3. The CDR3 is 16 amino acids.

The chain combines TRBV27 with TRBJ2-1; 7 nucleotides line up with TRBD2. The trim removed 6 bases at V and 0 bases at J, leaving 5 bases unmatched. CDR3 size: 15 residues. CDR1 is MNHEY and CDR2 is SMNVEV in the germline V gene (reference sequence). CDR3 sequence reads: CASSSGGSSYNEQFF. The CDR3 coding sequence is TGTGCCAGCAGCTCCGGGGGGAGCTCCTACAATGAGCAGTTCTTC.

This clone was detected a few times. This chain uses TRBV7-3 with TRBJ1-5; no firm D call. Germline CDR1 reads SGHTA; CDR2 reads FQGTGA. There are 16 residues in the CDR3. V lost 7 bases to trimming and J lost 0 bases, with 16 bases between them. CDR3: CASTWGRRDSNQPQHF. The CDR3 bases are TGTGCCAGCACCTGGGGAAGGAGGGATAGCAATCAGCCCCAGCATTTT.